This T cell receptor beta chain was retrieved from a study of blood T cell repertoires in COVID-19. Per the original methods: Nucleated cell number was recorded as an estimate derived from reference gene primer amplification. Profiled with immunoSEQ multiplex PCR; TCRdb holds only in-frame clones, not every one. D and trimming were read from the DNA, whereas the V and J calls and clone size are those reported in that table. The sample carries roughly 340,000 clones, over 80% recorded once. The germline V gene has CDR1 SGHNT and CDR2 YYREEE (reference sequence). This CDR3 contains 15 residues. The ends lost 1 base at V and 5 bases at J; junction bases unmatched: 6.

This clonotype was obtained from a woman in her forties or fifties with COVID-19, enrolled during active disease. V and J are TRBV5-4 and TRBJ2-7; 10 bases are shared with TRBD2. Input material: peripheral blood. The CDR3 nucleotides are TGTGCCAGCAGCTTGACAGCTAGCGGGAGAGACGAGCAGTACTTC. This gives the protein CASSLTASGRDEQYF.